This is a list of T cell receptor beta chains from one sample in a study of post-analysis software for immune sequencing data. TCRdb reanalysed the PCR reads using MiXCR and keeps one entry per CDR3 protein. The table includes some 450,000 distinct CDR3 sequences, roughly 45% detected once. The sample taken for sequencing was blood. The source is a girl between 5 and 17 years old with multiple sclerosis. CDR3s include the opening cysteine and the closing phenylalanine or tryptophan. A D gene is named only where the DNA matches it firmly.

v_gene: TRBV28; d_gene: TRBD2; j_gene: TRBJ2-1; len: 20; CDR3aa: CASSLTGTSGRKITYNEQFF
v_gene: TRBV28; d_gene: .; j_gene: TRBJ1-2; len: 13; CDR3aa: CASSLSRNYGHTF
v_gene: TRBV6-5; d_gene: TRBD1; j_gene: TRBJ2-1; len: 16; CDR3aa: CASSSRGTGGGNEQFF
v_gene: TRBV2; d_gene: TRBD2; j_gene: .; len: 15; CDR3aa: CASSDRTSQLKTQYF
v_gene: TRBV28; d_gene: .; j_gene: TRBJ1-2; len: 14; CDR3aa: CASSLGREVYGYTF
v_gene: TRBV20-1; d_gene: .; j_gene: TRBJ1-5; len: 12; CDR3aa: CSAGDSNQPQHF
v_gene: TRBV7-3; d_gene: .; j_gene: TRBJ2-7; len: 15; CDR3aa: CASSLSGGPANEQYF
v_gene: TRBV4-2; d_gene: TRBD1; j_gene: TRBJ2-1; len: 16; CDR3aa: CASSPKTGMVGNEQFF
v_gene: TRBV7-3; d_gene: .; j_gene: .; len: 13; CDR3aa: CASSLYRDREQYF
v_gene: TRBV27; d_gene: TRBD1; j_gene: TRBJ2-7; len: 14; CDR3aa: CASRPQAGGREQYF
v_gene: TRBV27; d_gene: .; j_gene: TRBJ2-1; len: 13; CDR3aa: CASSFKRANEQFF
v_gene: TRBV20-1; d_gene: TRBD2; j_gene: TRBJ2-5; len: 17; CDR3aa: CSARRASSGRAGETQYF
v_gene: TRBV29-1; d_gene: .; j_gene: TRBJ2-6; len: 15; CDR3aa: CSVVGGISGANVLTF
v_gene: TRBV20-1; d_gene: .; j_gene: TRBJ2-5; len: 12; CDR3aa: CSANLVQETQYF
v_gene: TRBV28; d_gene: .; j_gene: TRBJ2-7; len: 14; CDR3aa: CASREGLLAYEQYF
v_gene: TRBV4-2; d_gene: .; j_gene: TRBJ2-6; len: 16; CDR3aa: CASSQLLGSGANVLTF
v_gene: TRBV29-1; d_gene: .; j_gene: TRBJ1-1; len: 12; CDR3aa: CSATRIGNEAFF
v_gene: TRBV20-1; d_gene: .; j_gene: TRBJ1-2; len: 12; CDR3aa: CRGGESNYGYTF
v_gene: TRBV5-1; d_gene: TRBD2; j_gene: TRBJ2-7; len: 16; CDR3aa: CASSLGPGLAGPEQYF
v_gene: TRBV11-2; d_gene: TRBD2; j_gene: TRBJ2-4; len: 16; CDR3aa: CASSLVRFAGVGEQYF
v_gene: TRBV20-1; d_gene: TRBD1; j_gene: TRBJ2-1; len: 15; CDR3aa: CSALSWDRGGNEQFF
v_gene: TRBV4-1; d_gene: TRBD1; j_gene: TRBJ2-7; len: 14; CDR3aa: CASSVQGAPDEQYF
v_gene: TRBV5-1; d_gene: .; j_gene: TRBJ1-6; len: 15; CDR3aa: CASSLEWPNNSPLHF
v_gene: TRBV4-1; d_gene: .; j_gene: TRBJ2-5; len: 15; CDR3aa: CASSQDEGEADEQYF
v_gene: TRBV20-1; d_gene: TRBD2; j_gene: TRBJ2-1; len: 16; CDR3aa: CSATPLGSGRAHEQFF
v_gene: TRBV29-1; d_gene: .; j_gene: TRBJ1-1; len: 10; CDR3aa: CSGKNTEAFF
v_gene: TRBV6-2/TRBV6-3; d_gene: .; j_gene: TRBJ2-3; len: 15; CDR3aa: CASSYSSLSTDTQYF
v_gene: TRBV29-1; d_gene: .; j_gene: TRBJ1-1; len: 10; CDR3aa: CSVGSTEAFF
v_gene: TRBV9; d_gene: TRBD1; j_gene: TRBJ1-2; len: 15; CDR3aa: CASSNKIGGDYGYTF